Each of the 14 T cell receptor beta chains below was sequenced from the same sample in a study of PD-1 blockade in classical Hodgkin lymphoma. Time point specified: cycle 4 day 1 (C4D1), after less than seven weeks of nivolumab. Brentuximab vedotin exposure varied, and every patient relapsed after autologous stem cell transplantation. The assay was immunoSEQ multiplex PCR, and TCRdb's table has in-frame clones only and misses some. This sample carries 21,000 or so clones, roughly 90% of them seen once, and the ten largest clones take roughly 25%. Sequences were derived from peripheral blood mononuclear cells (PBMCs), sampled before the fourth cycle of nivolumab. Receptors originate from a human donor with classical Hodgkin lymphoma.

The V and J genes are TRBV27 and TRBJ2-1; 9 bases line up with TRBD1. In germline, CDR1 is MNHEY, CDR2 SMNVEV (reference sequence). The CDR3 totals 14 residues. V gave up 4 bases and J gave up 8 bases; unmatched junction bases: 6. The CDR3 spells CASSYSGQGYEQFF. For the CDR3, the DNA is TGTGCCAGCAGTTATTCGGGACAGGGCTATGAGCAGTTCTTC.

J is TRBJ2-3 and V is TRBV10-1; 12 nucleotides agree with TRBD2. V lost 4 bases and J lost 4; bases outside the gene matches: 9. This CDR3 is 17 amino acids long. Germline CDR1 WNHNN, CDR2 SYGVQD (reference sequence). The CDR3 DNA reads as TGCGCCAGCAGTGGTTGGACTAGCGGGGTAAGACCAGATACGCAGTATTTT. Translating gives CASSGWTSGVRPDTQYF.

The chain links TRBV6-5 to TRBJ2-5; 7 bases are a match to TRBD1. Germline CDR1 reads MNHEY; CDR2 reads SVGAGI. CDR3 length equals 14 residues. The V gene end was trimmed by 4 bases and the J gene end by 5 bases; junction bases not matched to a gene: 7. CDR3 sequence reads: CASSFTGVWETQYF. For the CDR3, the DNA is TGTGCCAGCAGTTTCACAGGGGTTTGGGAGACCCAGTACTTC.

This chain joins TRBV5-8 and TRBJ1-1; the D gene is possibly TRBD1 (5 bases). Germline CDR1 reads SGHTS; CDR2 reads YDEGEE. V was shortened by 1 base and J by 2 bases, with 12 bases between the two germline ends. The CDR3 sequence is 15 residues long. In nucleotides, the CDR3 is TGTGCCAGCAGCTTGATGGCGGGGCGAAACACTGAAGCTTTCTTT. Amino acid sequence: CASSLMAGRNTEAFF. The whole variable domain, remainder taken from reference TRBV5-8 and TRBJ1-1, is EAGVTQSPTHLIKTRGQQATLRCSPISGHTSVYWYQQALGLGLQFLLWYDEGEERNRGNFPPRFSGRQFPNYSSELNVNALELEDSALYLCASSLMAGRNTEAFFGQGTRLTVV.

The chain is built from TRBV7-9 and TRBJ2-7; TRBD1 aligns across 7 bases. This CDR3 region has 13 residues. The J segment lost 4 bases and the V segment lost 5 bases, leaving 5 bases of the junction unmatched. Germline CDR1 reads SEHNR; CDR2 reads FQNEAQ (reference sequence). The CDR3 nucleotides are TGTGCCAGCAGCCCGGGACAGATTTACGAGCAGTACTTC. This sequence encodes CASSPGQIYEQYF.

The chain joins TRBV7-6 to TRBJ2-1; 7 bases map to TRBD1. V lost 5 bases to trimming and J lost 8 bases; unmatched junction nucleotides: 9. The CDR3 runs to 14 residues. Per the germline V gene, CDR1 is SGHVS and CDR2 is FNYEAQ. The CDR3 reads CASSSLRQGDEQFF. DNA for the CDR3: TGTGCCAGCAGCAGCCTTCGACAGGGAGATGAGCAGTTCTTC.

This clone was found a few times. The rearrangement joins TRBV19 to TRBJ1-5; TRBD1 matches at 7 bases. This CDR3 has 14 amino acids. V trimming: 9 bases; J trimming: 4 bases; junction bases outside the gene matches: 9. Germline V gene data show CDR1 as LNHDA and CDR2 as SQIVND (reference sequence). The CDR3 protein is CASRQGGRNQPQHF. The CDR3, as DNA: TGTGCCAGCAGACAGGGAGGTCGAAATCAGCCCCAGCATTTT.

The chain has TRBV10-3 and TRBJ1-4, with D possibly TRBD1 on 5 matching bases. The CDR3 extends over 11 amino acids. The V end lost 4 bases, the J end lost 12 bases, and 9 bases lay between the germline ends. Germline-derived CDR1 and CDR2 are ENHRY and SYGVKD. This CDR3 reads CAISAGSELFF. In DNA form, the CDR3 reads TGTGCCATCAGTGCAGGGTCGGAACTGTTTTTT.

The CDR3 loop is CASSASGGASETQYF. The DNA of the CDR3 is TGTGCCAGCAGCGCCAGCGGGGGGGCTTCAGAGACCCAGTACTTC. The chain is built from TRBV9 and TRBJ2-5; 10 bases fit TRBD2. CDR1 SGDLS and CDR2 YYNGEE come from the germline V gene. With 3 bases clipped from V and 4 bases from J, the junction kept 6 bases outside the gene matches. The CDR3 runs 15 residues.

V is TRBV7-2 and J is TRBJ2-3; tentative D call: TRBD2 (6 bases). This CDR3 has 14 amino acids. The V end was cut by 5 bases, the J end by 3 bases, with 12 bases between. Germline V lookup: CDR1 SGHTA, CDR2 FQGNSA. CDR3 coding DNA: TGTGCCAGCAGCCTTCCGGGGGTAACAGATACGCAGTATTTT. Translation: CASSLPGVTDTQYF.

This sequence joins TRBV19 and TRBJ2-2, with D unresolved. Trimming shortened V by 1 base and J by 5 bases, and 11 bases separated the two germline ends. CDR1 is LNHDA, CDR2 SQIVND, per germline (reference sequence). The CDR3 length is 15 residues. The CDR3 here is CASSIGQLRTGELFF. The CDR3 DNA sequence: TGTGCCAGTAGTATAGGACAATTGAGGACCGGGGAGCTGTTTTTT.

J is TRBJ1-1 and V is TRBV5-1, with D possibly TRBD1 on 6 matching bases. Germline values: CDR1 SGHRS, CDR2 YFSETQ. V was cut by 4 bases and J by 5 bases, with 9 bases left in between. The CDR3 loop spans 12 amino acids. This CDR3 reads CASSNQGTEAFF. CDR3 sequence (DNA): TGCGCCAGCAGCAATCAGGGGACTGAAGCTTTCTTT.

V is TRBV10-3 and J is TRBJ1-1; D perhaps matches TRBD1 (5 bases). Germline CDR1 ENHRY, CDR2 SYGVKD. V lost 6 bases and J lost 1, with 15 bases in between. This CDR3 is built from 15 residues. The CDR3 sequence is CAIRRDTGTNTEAFF. CDR3 sequence (DNA): TGTGCCATCAGACGCGACACGGGGACGAACACTGAAGCTTTCTTT.

V is TRBV20-1 and J is TRBJ2-1; no clear D. Germline CDR1 and CDR2: DFQATT and SNEGSKA (reference sequence). V was cut by 4 bases and J by 11 bases, with 12 bases left in between. The CDR3 runs 11 residues. CDR3 in DNA: TGCAGTGCTAATCTGGGCGGTAAGCAGTTCTTC. Its protein product is CSANLGGKQFF.